This T cell receptor beta chain came from a study of cytomegalovirus exposure and HLA in healthy donors. Study as a whole: A previous analysis identified 100 million or so unique TCR beta sequences derived from around 200 million T cells.

Concerning this clone: No antigen is known for it.

Primers included in the PCR were 60 Vbeta and 13 Jbeta primers. Method: immunoSEQ multiplex PCR; TCRdb's copy keeps in-frame clones and lacks some. The table lists about 90,000 clones, around 85% of them singletons. CDR3 length: 13 amino acids. Trimming pared 4 bases from V and 4 bases from J, leaving 11 bases between. CDR1 and CDR2 from the germline V gene are SGDLS and YYNGEE. Study-level findings and limits: With later analysis, a missense DCLRE1C variant became linked to TCR beta V- and J-gene trimming.

The sequenced sample consisted of PBMCs. The clonotype originates from a man between 18 and 29 years old in good health and CMV-seronegative. The chain employs TRBV9 and TRBJ1-1; TRBD1 is a possible D gene (6 bases). The CDR3: CASSLGGGTEAFF. DNA of the CDR3: TGTGCCAGCAGCCTAGGGGGAGGCACTGAAGCTTTCTTT.